This TCR beta chain was sequenced during a study of cytomegalovirus exposure and HLA in healthy donors. Whole-study results and caveats: Within the data, a cluster of highly shared sequence variants was likely a sequencing artifact. Versus the approximately 700-donor mean, an Asian-associated ancestry cluster reportedly showed fewer N-insertions in a later analysis. As immune exposure information, only CMV serostatus was available. A missense variant in DCLRE1C was later tied to TCR beta V- and J-gene trimming.

The PCR used 60 Vbeta and 13 Jbeta primers. Method: immunoSEQ multiplex PCR; TCRdb's copy keeps in-frame clones and lacks some. The sample lists roughly 110,000 clones, 81% occurring once. In the case of this clone: Its antigen is undetermined.

The ends lost 4 bases at V and 4 bases at J; junction bases unmatched: 5. Germline CDR1 is SGHAT and CDR2 is FQNNGV. CDR3 length: 14 amino acids. The clonotype originates from a man younger than 45 in good health and CMV-seronegative. V and J are TRBV11-2 and TRBJ1-1, with TRBD1 identical over 8 bases. The source material was PBMCs. CDR3 in DNA: TGTGCCAGCAGCTCCCTGGACAGGGCCACTGAAGCTTTCTTT. This gives the protein CASSSLDRATEAFF.